This T cell receptor (beta chain) was recovered during a study of blood T cells in healthy people across ages (dated by TCRdb to between 2014 and 2017). Notes on the research overall: In model experiments, template switching captured about one uniquely barcoded TCR beta cDNA molecule for every two T cells. Age-related changes in TCR beta repertoire diversity were measured in the study by deep sequencing normalized with unique cDNA molecular identifiers. For two donors (one aged 18 to 30 and one aged 80 or older), the study analyzed two additional independent replicas of 1 million unique cDNA reads from the same blood draw. Four age groups were formed from the donors: young (average roughly 16 years), middle-aged (just under 40), aged (more than 55) and long-lived (about 75).

The protocol used for the library was 5' RACE. The instrument given in TCRdb is Illumina HiSeq 2500. The second PCR ran for roughly 7 to 12 cycles and used a J-beta primer mix along with a sample-barcoded 5' primer. A unique molecular identifier was introduced onto each TCR beta cDNA molecule by a template-switch 5' adaptor carrying 12 random nucleotides. At least 2.5 million CDR3-containing paired-end reads were obtained from each sample. First-strand cDNA was synthesized from all RNA with the Mint cDNA synthesis kit, primed by a TRBC-specific oligonucleotide. Following uracil-DNA glycosylase treatment, all cDNA underwent a first 18-cycle PCR with the universal primers M1SS and BC2_uni_R. Per the authors' processing: Each sample was normalized by randomly selecting 1 million high-quality reads, each carrying a distinct molecular identifier. Reads with shared molecular identifiers were discarded instead of being binned into consensus sequences. MiTCR, with a Q25 quality threshold and the strictest error-elimination algorithm, was used for CDR3 identification, clonotype clustering and error correction. A nonparametric unseen species model with Euler transformation was used to estimate a lower bound on total TCR beta diversity. The public reads were quality trimmed at Q25 with fastp and then assembled into clones with MiXCR by TCRdb, keeping productive beta chains. Rows with one shared CDR3 protein collapse into an entry with the most common genes and DNA. The V and J calls and clone size are TCRdb's, not the authors'. For this sample there are around 520,000 distinct CDR3 sequences; around a quarter appear just once. The ten largest clones capture roughly 3.5% of the sample.

The table lists this clonotype with a few counts. Its binding antigen is unknown. The record has no base qualities; no much larger clone is one base away. Study-wide conclusions, independent of this receptor: Since profiling was done on bulk unsorted PBMCs, naive and antigen-experienced compartments could not be conclusively compared. Because the CMV infection status of the donors was unknown, age-related changes in expanded clonotypes may potentially have been confounded. Total diversity estimates from one million sequenced T cells were considered lower bounds and underestimates. Observed TCR beta diversity per million T cells fell roughly linearly with age, and a significant reduction was already apparent by age approximately 40. There was a strong correlation between observed TCR beta diversity and the percentage of naive T cells measured by flow cytometry. Compared with the aged group, the long-lived group had more naive CD4+ T cells, fewer expanded clones and increased TCR diversity, a pattern suggesting age selection.

Trimming takes 3 bases from V and 3 bases from J, and the germline ends sit 10 bases apart. The germline V gene sets CDR1 to SGDLS and CDR2 to YYNGEE. The CDR3 covers 14 residues, taking in both the cysteine and the phenylalanine. Solely the CDR3 DNA is kept, with 42 bases framed from the first base. The roughly 39 donors, aged about 6 to 90 years, were systemically healthy Caucasian individuals from Russia. Approximately 9.3 milliliters of peripheral blood were drawn from each donor into EDTA-treated Vacutainer tubes. Ficoll-Paque density-gradient centrifugation was used to isolate PBMCs, with at least 6 million per sample. Total RNA, at least 5 micrograms per sample, was extracted from PBMCs with Trizol reagent. For every donor, an aliquot of PBMCs went through flow cytometry to measure the percentages of naive CD45RAhigh/CD27high T cells. The data also belong to a second study, concerning T cells of mothers and their children. As the second publication notes: Nine systemically healthy Caucasian individuals, comprising three mothers and their six children, were included as donors. cDNA synthesis consumed the entire amount of extracted RNA, loaded at around 1.5 ug RNA in each 15 ul reaction. Sample barcodes and 2-4 random nucleotides were added via the M1S primer in the second PCR. Each mother yielded over 9.5 million TCR beta CDR3 reads and each child about 3 million reads. TCR recombination output is similarly shaped by thymic selection in related and unrelated pairs, with a minor effect exerted by inherited differences. Normalized repertoire overlap was always slightly but never significantly higher in related than unrelated mother-child pairs. Persistent microchimeric T cell clones were not detected, at a sensitivity of about 99 clones per million clonotypes. Deep NGS was used in the study to compare the TCR beta repertoires of mothers and children and to look for features that separate related mother-child pairs from unrelated individuals. The mean age was roughly 40 +/- 4 years for the mothers and around 11 +/- 4 years for the children. After adapter ligation with NEBNext reagents, the libraries were sequenced on Illumina HiSeq 2000 with 100+100 nt paired-end reads. To prevent cross-contamination, the mother and child libraries were prepared one month apart and sequenced in separate runs. Between about 500,000 and 2,100,000 distinct TCR beta clonotypes were identified per donor. Naive TCR beta clonotypes were estimated from low-frequency clonotypes matched to each donor's FACS-determined naive share, without sorting.

The sequence is built from TRBV9 and TRBJ1-3; confidence is insufficient to name the D gene. The sequenced sample consisted of blood. The sequence was obtained from a boy between 2 and 10 years old in good health. DNA sequence: TGTGCCAGCAGCGGACTCAACAGTGGAAACACCATATATTTT. Translated, it gives CASSGLNSGNTIYF.